Only a few counts were recorded for the clone carrying this T cell receptor beta chain. What it recognizes is unknown. One entry per CDR3 protein results from TCRdb running MiXCR on the 5' RACE reads. The table includes about 540,000 distinct CDR3 sequences, roughly 13% detected once. The data belong to a study of CD8 T cells in ankylosing spondylitis. Findings and caveats of the study: Characteristic of ankylosing spondylitis blood, it appeared, was a TCR beta motif comprising about eight highly homologous variants. Some of the motif variants had earlier been found in reactive arthritis patients' fluid and blood.

With 5 bases clipped from V and 0 bases from J, the junction kept 4 bases outside the gene matches. The germline gives CDR1 SGHAT, CDR2 FQNNGV. This CDR3 contains 15 residues. The TCR was taken from a male donor with ankylosing spondylitis. The sequencing input was blood, either unsorted or a sorted T cell fraction (not recorded which). The chain employs TRBV11-2 and TRBJ2-7; 10 bases fit TRBD2. The CDR3 DNA sequence: TGTGCCAGCAGCAGGACTAGCGGAACCTCCTACGAGCAGTACGTC. Translating it yields CASSRTSGTSYEQYV.